The 21 T cell receptor beta chains below were found in one sample sequenced in a study of tumor-infiltrating lymphocytes in oesophageal squamous cell carcinoma. TCRdb analysed the PCR reads with MiXCR anew, one entry per CDR3 protein. The sample has almost 20,000 distinct CDR3 sequences; 39% are singletons. Input material: esophageal tumor tissue. The receptors stem from a male donor with esophageal squamous cell carcinoma.

In its sample, this clonotype was seen many times. A read error may be the cause here, since a much bigger clone is one base away. CDR3 loop: CASSMTGNYYNEQYF. The CDR3 DNA reads as TGTGCCAGCAGTATGACAGGTAATTACTACAATGAGCAGTACTTC. The chain combines TRBV12-3 or TRBV12-4 with TRBJ2-1; a weak D match, TRBD1 (6 bases). The J call may be incorrect, as the DNA end agrees better with TRBJ2-7. This CDR3 spans 15 amino acids.

This clonotype showed up just a few times. A read error is possible here, since a much larger clone lies one base away. The CDR3 spells CASSMLADYNEQYF. The CDR3 DNA follows: TGTGCCAGCAGTATGTTGGCAGACTACAATGAGCAGTACTTC. The chain recombines TRBV5-6 with TRBJ2-6; possible D gene TRBD2, 5 bases. The tail of the sequence fits TRBJ2-7 better, so the J call may be wrong. The CDR3 is made up of 14 amino acids. Germline V CDR1 and CDR2: SGHDT, YYEEEE.

Note on this clonotype: It is unclear where the CDR3 begins or ends on the DNA, so no DNA is shown, and the CDR3 is as TCRdb lists it. The V call is TRBV7-2, the J call TRBJ2-3; the table's D call, TRBD1, has no DNA check behind it. Germline CDR1 SGHTA, CDR2 FQGNSA. A total of 22 residues make up the CDR3, ends included. CDR3 sequence: CAGSPTRAYEQYFGPGRETQYF.

The sample holds many counts of this clonotype. The rearrangement joins TRBV5-1 to TRBJ2-1; 12 bases map to TRBD2. This CDR3 region has 17 residues. In germline, CDR1 is SGHRS, CDR2 YFSETQ. The V and J ends lost 1 base and 8 bases, in that order; junction bases with no gene match: 10. For the CDR3, the DNA is TGCGCCAGCAGCTTGTACCCTACCGGGACTAGCGGGCATGAGCAGTTCTTC. The encoded protein is CASSLYPTGTSGHEQFF.

Concerning this clonotype: A read error may produce the germline difference seen at one junction end. The J gene is TRBJ2-6, the V gene TRBV7-2; unclear D gene. CDR3 length: 15 residues. The germline gives CDR1 SGHTA, CDR2 FQGNSA. CDR3 region: CDSSRRRSGANVLTF. CDR3 sequence (DNA): TGTGACAGCAGCCGTCGTCGGTCTGGGGCCAACGTCCTGACTTTC.

This clonotype was recorded many times. V gene TRBV7-8 combines with J gene TRBJ2-1; D could derive from TRBD1 or TRBD2 (5 bases each). This CDR3 spans 16 amino acids. From germline, CDR1 is SGHVS and CDR2 FQNEAQ. V was trimmed by 5 bases and J by 0 bases, leaving 14 bases between them. This CDR3 is CASSRDGQSSYNEQFF. Written as DNA, the CDR3 is TGTGCCAGCAGCCGGGACGGTCAGAGCTCCTACAATGAGCAGTTCTTC. The whole variable domain, filled in from reference TRBV7-8 and TRBJ2-1, reads GAGVSQSPRYKVAKRGQDVALRCDPISGHVSLFWYQQALGQGPEFLTYFQNEAQLDKSGLPSDRFFAERPEGSVSTLKIQRTQQEDSAVYLCASSRDGQSSYNEQFFGPGTRLTVL.

This clonotype was observed a single time. The chain employs TRBV6-1 and TRBJ2-2, with D uncertain. The CDR3 covers 14 residues. Trimming left V 7 bases short and J 0 bases short, with 9 bases between. Per the germline V gene, CDR1 is MNHNS and CDR2 is SASEGT. In nucleotides, the CDR3 is TGTGCCAGCATTTACAGCGCGAACACCGGGGAGCTGTTTTTT. Its translation is CASIYSANTGELFF.

A note on this clonotype: Since a much larger clone is just one base distant, this may be a read error. The rearrangement links TRBV5-1 to TRBJ2-7; tentative D call: TRBD2 (6 bases). The CDR3 has 15 residues. The germline V gene encodes CDR1 SGHRS and CDR2 YFSETQ. This CDR3 reads CASSLAGTPRDEHFF. The CDR3 coding sequence is TGCGCCAGCAGCTTGGCCGGGACTCCTCGCGATGAGCACTTCTTC.

The V call is TRBV6-1, the J call TRBJ2-4; D is unclear. The J call may be incorrect, as the DNA end agrees better with TRBJ2-5. The CDR3 has 16 amino acids. Germline V gives CDR1 MNHNS, CDR2 SASEGT. DNA for the CDR3: TGTGCCAGCAGTGAAGCTTACAGAAAGGGCCAAGAGACCCAGTACTTC. Its translation: CASSEAYRKGQETQYF.

This chain connects TRBV18 to TRBJ2-5; maybe TRBD1 (6 bases). Trimming shortened V by 3 bases and J by 11 bases, and 16 bases separated the two germline ends. There are 13 residues in the CDR3. CDR1 is KGHSH and CDR2 is LQKENI in the germline V gene. CDR3 DNA sequence: TGTGCCAGCTCACCCCGACAGGACTTGGAGCAGTACTTC. It translates to CASSPRQDLEQYF.

Turning to this clonotype: No conserved phenylalanine or tryptophan ends this CDR3, so it is likely a read error. The DNA is omitted, as the CDR3 cannot be located on it reliably, and the CDR3 follows TCRdb's listing. J is TRBJ2-5 and V is TRBV7-4. The length of the CDR3 is 14 amino acids, counting both ends. The germline V gene has CDR1 SGHVT and CDR2 SQSDAQ. This chain's CDR3 is CAARRFQETQYFGA.

In its sample, this clonotype was seen many times. The chain links TRBV6-1 to TRBJ1-6; no firm D call. Germline V gene data show CDR1 as MNHNS and CDR2 as SASEGT. The CDR3 has 14 amino acids. The germline V and J ends were trimmed by 6 bases and 3 bases, with 9 bases remaining between them. The CDR3 coding sequence is TGTGCCAGCAGAGGGTTTGGCTATAATTCACCCCTCCACTTT. Encoded protein: CASRGFGYNSPLHF.

This clonotype was counted between two and nine times. The chain is built from TRBV19 and TRBJ2-5; D not resolved. The CDR3 runs to 13 residues. The V gene lost 1 base and the J gene lost 7 bases, with 10 bases spanning the gap. From germline, CDR1 is LNHDA and CDR2 SQIVND (reference sequence). The CDR3 is CASSIVGMGTQYF. The CDR3 coding sequence is TGTGCCAGTAGTATAGTAGGGATGGGGACCCAGTACTTC.

This clonotype was counted at least ten times. The V gene is TRBV2, the J gene TRBJ1-1, with unresolved D. The CDR3 has 12 residues. Germline CDR1 SNHLY, CDR2 FYNNEI. Trimming shortened V by 4 bases and J by 3 bases, and 6 bases separated the two germline ends. CDR3 protein: CASSVKDTEAFF. The CDR3 nucleotides read TGTGCCAGCAGTGTCAAGGACACTGAAGCTTTCTTT.

Only one count was recorded for this clonotype. The CDR3: CASSRTAARDTEAFF. The CDR3 DNA reads as TGTGCCAGCAGCCGAACAGCCGCCCGTGACACTGAAGCTTTCTTT. V gene TRBV7-2 combines with J gene TRBJ1-1; D ambiguous. This CDR3 is built from 15 residues. Germline lookup yields CDR1 SGHTA and CDR2 FQGNSA. Trimming shortened V by 5 bases and J by 3 bases, and 16 bases separated the two germline ends.

This clonotype is labeled as medium-sized. The rearrangement uses TRBV6-1 and TRBJ1-2, with TRBD1 identical over 9 bases. Germline loops: CDR1 MNHNS, CDR2 SASEGT. V lost 5 bases, J lost 9 bases, and 7 bases stayed unmatched. This CDR3 region has 13 residues. DNA for the CDR3: TGTGCCAGCAGTTCCGACAGGGGGAGACGCTACACCTTC. This encodes CASSSDRGRRYTF.

This clonotype was recorded many times. The chain uses TRBV5-6 and TRBJ2-1; D gene uncertain. CDR3 length equals 12 residues. The ends were cut back, 4 bases at V and 12 bases at J, with 14 bases in the middle. Germline CDR1 reads SGHDT; CDR2 reads YYEEEE. CDR3: CASSQSRVGQFF. The CDR3 coding sequence is TGTGCCAGCAGCCAGTCAAGGGTCGGGCAGTTCTTC.

This clonotype is categorized as medium-sized. This chain connects TRBV7-6 to TRBJ1-1; D perhaps matches TRBD1 (5 bases). Trimming removed 2 bases from V and 7 bases from J, with 8 bases in between. Per the germline V gene, CDR1 is SGHVS and CDR2 is FNYEAQ. The CDR3 is made up of 12 amino acids. CDR3 region: CASSLQGVEAFF. CDR3 DNA: TGTGCCAGCAGCTTACAAGGGGTTGAAGCTTTCTTT.

V and J are TRBV9 and TRBJ1-1; 7 bases are a match to TRBD1. The CDR3 length is 15 residues. Germline V CDR1 and CDR2: SGDLS, YYNGEE. With 3 bases clipped from V and 1 base from J, the junction kept 6 bases outside the gene matches. CDR3 loop: CASSEEGQPNTEAFF. CDR3 sequence (DNA): TGTGCCAGCAGCGAGGAGGGACAGCCGAACACTGAAGCTTTCTTT.

In its sample, this clonotype is medium-sized (0.01 to 0.1%). The gene calls are TRBV7-2 and TRBJ2-7, with D maybe TRBD1 (5 bases). Germline V CDR1 and CDR2: SGHTA, FQGNSA. The CDR3 has 14 amino acids. Deletions cut 4 bases from V and 3 bases from J, with 13 bases between. The CDR3 nucleotides read TGTGCCAGCAGCTCATACAGGAGACACTACGAGCAGTACTTC. Amino acid sequence: CASSSYRRHYEQYF.

V gene TRBV7-2 combines with J gene TRBJ2-1, with TRBD2 matching 7 bases. V was clipped by 4 bases and J by 3 bases; unmatched bases: 12. CDR1 and CDR2 (germline): SGHTA, FQGNSA. This CDR3 region has 17 residues. The CDR3 region is CASSCPGLEYGYNEQFF. The DNA of the CDR3 is TGTGCCAGCAGCTGCCCTGGACTAGAATATGGCTACAATGAGCAGTTCTTC.